These 20 T cell receptor beta chains share one sample of origin, sequenced in a study of blood T cell repertoires in COVID-19. Libraries were prepared by immunoSEQ multiplex PCR; TCRdb keeps only in-frame clonotypes and omits some of them. This sample carries about 480,000 clones, roughly 90% of them seen once, and the ten largest clones take 1.5% to 2%. Sequenced sample: PBMCs or T cells enriched from blood (not recorded which). These TCRs come from a middle-aged woman who had recovered from COVID-19.

The chain joins TRBV29-1 to TRBJ1-1; 7 bases are a match to TRBD1. Germline lookup yields CDR1 SQVTM and CDR2 ANQGSEA. CDR3 length: 12 residues. Trimming at V came to 6 bases and at J to 6 bases, leaving 7 bases not matched to a gene. The CDR3 DNA follows: TGCAGCGTGAGAGGGGGCGGCGCTGAAGCTTTCTTT. Its translation is CSVRGGGAEAFF.

The chain is built from TRBV3-1 (or the pseudogene TRBV3-2) and TRBJ1-1; TRBD1 is a possible D gene (5 bases). V was pared by 5 bases and J by 3 bases, with 16 bases between. This CDR3 contains 15 residues. Germline V lookup: CDR1 LGHDT, CDR2 YNNKEL (reference sequence). The CDR3 nucleotides read TGTGCCAGCAGCTTTGGACACGTCACCGACACTGAAGCTTTCTTT. Protein sequence: CASSFGHVTDTEAFF.

The rearrangement uses TRBV5-4 and TRBJ2-5; TRBD1 matches 7 bases. Germline CDR1 reads SGHNT; CDR2 reads YYREEE (reference sequence). CDR3 length: 14 amino acids. Germline trimming cut 4 bases from V and 0 bases from J; bases unmatched to any gene: 3. The CDR3 DNA reads TGTGCCAGCAGCCTACAGGGGTACCAAGAGACCCAGTACTTC. Protein: CASSLQGYQETQYF.

This CDR3 is CASSSLGGRAEAFF. CDR3 coding DNA: TGTGCCAGCAGCTCTCTGGGGGGGAGGGCTGAAGCTTTCTTT. The rearrangement joins TRBV7-2 to TRBJ1-1, with D possibly being TRBD1 (5 bases). The CDR3 loop spans 14 amino acids. Germline CDR1 SGHTA, CDR2 FQGNSA. V was cut by 4 bases and J by 6 bases, with 15 bases left in between.

This chain uses TRBV28 with TRBJ2-7, with TRBD2 as a possible D gene (6 bases). Germline lookup yields CDR1 MDHEN and CDR2 SYDVKM. V lost 5 bases and J 0 bases, leaving 14 bases between the germline ends. This CDR3 comprises 15 residues. The CDR3: CASSQPATSSYEQYF. In DNA, the CDR3 is TGTGCCAGCAGTCAGCCAGCGACTAGCTCCTACGAGCAGTACTTC. Based on the CDR3 plus reference TRBV28 and TRBJ2-7, the full variable domain is DVKVTQSSRYLVKRTGEKVFLECVQDMDHENMFWYRQDPGLGLRLIYFSYDVKMKEKGDIPEGYSVSREKKERFSLILESASTNQTSMYLCASSQPATSSYEQYFGPGTRLTVT.

The genes are TRBV21-1 and TRBJ2-1; the table's D call, TRBD1, was not checked against the DNA. TRBV21-1 is a pseudogene. This CDR3 is built from 17 residues. The CDR3 DNA is TGTGCCAGCAGCACAGGGAAATCCTCCATCTCCTACAATGAGCAGTTCTTC. It translates to CASSTGKSSISYNEQFF.

The chain combines TRBV18 with TRBJ1-2, with 8 positions matching TRBD1. In germline, CDR1 is KGHSH, CDR2 LQKENI. The trim removed 2 bases at V and 0 bases at J, leaving 2 bases unmatched. The CDR3 is 15 residues long. The CDR3 DNA follows: TGTGCCAGCTCACCAGAGGACAGGGCTAACTATGGCTACACCTTC. The encoded protein is CASSPEDRANYGYTF.

The genes are TRBV6-1 and TRBJ1-6, with 7 bases fitting TRBD1. The CDR3 extends over 17 amino acids. The junction had 2 bases not matched to a gene; V was cut back by 0 bases and J by 0 bases. Germline values: CDR1 MNHNS, CDR2 SASEGT. The CDR3 region has the DNA TGTGCCAGCAGTGAAGCGGACAGGAACTCCTATAATTCACCCCTCCACTTT. It translates to CASSEADRNSYNSPLHF.

The V gene is TRBV28, the J gene TRBJ1-4; tentatively, D is TRBD1 (5 bases). Trimming cost V 4 bases and J 7 bases, with 10 bases left between them. Germline V gene data show CDR1 as MDHEN and CDR2 as SYDVKM. The CDR3 has 13 residues. CDR3 coding DNA: TGTGCCAGCAGTTCCAGGGTGGGTGAAAAACTGTTTTTT. It translates to CASSSRVGEKLFF.

This clone was seen a single time. The rearrangement joins TRBV7-2 to TRBJ2-3; D ambiguous. Trimming stripped 5 bases from V and 6 bases from J, with 9 bases between. This CDR3 region has 12 residues. CDR1 is SGHTA, CDR2 FQGNSA, per germline. The CDR3 region has the DNA TGTGCCAGCAGCGCCCTTCGGGATACGCAGTATTTT. Translated, it gives CASSALRDTQYF.

The gene calls are TRBV4-3 and TRBJ1-2; D is perhaps TRBD1 (5 bases). V was pared by 0 bases and J by 0 bases, with 11 bases between. The CDR3 runs to 16 residues. Germline values: CDR1 LGHNA, CDR2 YSLEER. Written as DNA, the CDR3 is TGCGCCAGCAGCCAAGATCTGGGACTGACTAACTATGGCTACACCTTC. Residues: CASSQDLGLTNYGYTF.

This clone appeared a single time. The chain recombines TRBV9 with TRBJ1-3, with 8 bases matching TRBD1. Trimming at V came to 0 bases and at J to 3 bases, leaving 8 bases not matched to a gene. Germline values: CDR1 SGDLS, CDR2 YYNGEE. This CDR3 contains 17 residues. The chain's CDR3 is CASSVGLHRGFGNTIYF. CDR3 nucleotides: TGTGCCAGCAGCGTAGGGCTCCACAGGGGGTTTGGAAACACCATATATTTT.

The chain uses TRBV2 and TRBJ2-1; 7 positions agree with TRBD2. With 3 bases clipped from V and 4 bases from J, the junction kept 6 bases outside the gene matches. There are 15 residues in the CDR3. Germline V gene sequence: CDR1 SNHLY, CDR2 FYNNEI. CDR3 coding DNA: TGTGCCAGCAGTGAGGCGGGAGCGGGATACAATGAGCAGTTCTTC. As protein: CASSEAGAGYNEQFF.

To note about this clone: The junction departs from the called germline gene at one end, perhaps through a read error. The chain carries TRBV5-4 and TRBJ1-6; D remains unclear. Germline CDR1 reads SGHNT; CDR2 reads YYREEE (reference sequence). This CDR3 spans 15 amino acids. The CDR3 DNA sequence: TGTGCCAGCACCTTGATGGGTCGAGGCAATTCACCCCTCCACTTT. It translates to CASTLMGRGNSPLHF.

This clone was recorded only once. This chain connects TRBV19 to TRBJ1-5; D not certain. Germline V gene lookup returns CDR1 LNHDA and CDR2 SQIVND (reference sequence). The CDR3 covers 15 residues. Trimming stripped 6 bases from V and 4 bases from J, with 16 bases between. As DNA, the CDR3 is TGTGCCAGTAGAACAAGTGACCGGGGAAATCAGCCCCAGCATTTT. The encoded protein is CASRTSDRGNQPQHF.

The chain has TRBV7-9 and TRBJ2-1, with 8 nucleotides matching TRBD2. The CDR3 runs 15 residues. Unmatched junction bases numbered 9, after V lost 5 bases and J lost 6 bases. Germline lookup yields CDR1 SEHNR and CDR2 FQNEAQ (reference sequence). The CDR3 nucleotides are TGTGCCAGCAGCCTACTCACAGGGACTAGCAATGAGCAGTTCTTC. Amino acid sequence: CASSLLTGTSNEQFF.

This rearrangement joins TRBV28 to TRBJ1-5; TRBD1 agrees at 8 bases. This CDR3 contains 13 residues. V gave up 7 bases and J gave up 10 bases; unmatched junction bases: 9. Germline V lookup: CDR1 MDHEN, CDR2 SYDVKM. This CDR3 is CASTQGAVLPQHF. The CDR3 bases are TGTGCCAGCACCCAGGGGGCGGTTCTCCCCCAGCATTTT.

The CDR3 nucleotides read TGTGCCACCAGCAGAGACCTCGACAGTGCAACTAATGAAAAACTGTTTTTT. It yields the protein CATSRDLDSATNEKLFF. This chain links TRBV15 with TRBJ1-4, with D possibly being TRBD1 (5 bases). In germline, CDR1 is LNHNV, CDR2 YYDKDF (reference sequence). This CDR3 contains 17 residues. Trimming pared 0 bases from V and 0 bases from J, leaving 11 bases between.

This clone appeared a few times. The chain recombines TRBV5-1 with TRBJ2-2; 9 positions match TRBD1. This CDR3 has 14 amino acids. Looked up from germline, CDR1 is SGHRS and CDR2 is YFSETQ. V lost 5 bases and J lost 7; bases outside the gene matches: 6. The CDR3 DNA reads TGCGCCAGCAGTCCTACAGGGGGCTTCGGGGAGCTGTTTTTT. Protein: CASSPTGGFGELFF. Complete variable domain (other parts from reference TRBV5-1 and TRBJ2-2): KAGVTQTPRYLIKTRGQQVTLSCSPISGHRSVSWYQQTPGQGLQFLFEYFSETQRNKGNFPGRFSGRQFSNSRSEMNVSTLELGDSALYLCASSPTGGFGELFFGEGSRLTVL.

The V call is TRBV6-5, the J call TRBJ1-4, with 10 positions matching TRBD1. Germline V lookup: CDR1 MNHEY, CDR2 SVGAGI. V lost 6 bases and J lost 8; bases outside the gene matches: 3. The CDR3 runs to 13 residues. For the CDR3, the DNA is TGTGCCAGCAGCCGGGACAGGGGCGAAAAACTGTTTTTT. It specifies CASSRDRGEKLFF.